The 31 T cell receptor beta chains presented below share a single source sample, sequenced in a study of T cell responses to AZD1222 COVID-19 vaccine. Clones were sequenced by immunoSEQ multiplex PCR, and TCRdb holds only the in-frame ones, with some missing. The top ten clones hold approximately 1.5% of a sample with about 120,000 clones, roughly 93% of them seen once. The sequencing here drew on peripheral blood, taken on day 0 of AZD1222 vaccination. These receptors came from an adult in good health.

The chain uses TRBV28 and TRBJ1-4; no definite D call. V gave up 6 bases and J gave up 7 bases, with 9 bases separating them. The CDR3 sequence is 12 residues long. CDR1 is MDHEN, CDR2 SYDVKM, per germline. The CDR3, as DNA: TGTGCCAGCAGCGCAGGTGTTGAAAAACTGTTTTTT. It codes for CASSAGVEKLFF.

The rearrangement links TRBV19 to TRBJ1-2; D gene ambiguous. The CDR3 spans 13 residues. With 3 bases removed from V and 3 bases from J, the gap between germline ends came to 8 bases. Per the germline V gene, CDR1 is LNHDA and CDR2 is SQIVND (reference sequence). The CDR3 coding sequence is TGTGCCAGTAGTATGGACGAAGACTATGGCTACACCTTC. Translation: CASSMDEDYGYTF.

The chain has TRBV30 and TRBJ1-6; D is perhaps TRBD1 (6 bases). Germline CDR1 GTSNPN, CDR2 SVGIG (reference sequence). V shed 1 base and J shed 7 bases, with 14 bases lying between them. CDR3 length: 15 amino acids. CDR3 sequence: CAWSGTGIGNSPLHF. The CDR3 coding sequence is TGTGCCTGGAGTGGAACAGGGATAGGCAATTCACCCCTCCACTTT.

The chain couples TRBV5-1 to TRBJ1-2; D unresolved. CDR3 length: 14 amino acids. V lost 0 bases and J 4 bases, leaving 10 bases between the germline ends. Germline values: CDR1 SGHRS, CDR2 YFSETQ. The CDR3 DNA reads TGCGCCAGCAGCTTGGAGGGCCAGACCTATGGCTACACCTTC. As protein: CASSLEGQTYGYTF.

This clone has more than one count but fewer than ten. This chain links TRBV20-1 with TRBJ1-4, with TRBD1 matching 10 bases. The germline CDR1 and CDR2 sequences are DFQATT and SNEGSKA (reference sequence). This CDR3 has 15 residues. The junction had 9 bases not matched to a gene; V was cut back by 3 bases and J by 8 bases. In nucleotides, the CDR3 is TGCAGTGCTAGTAGCTGGACAGGGGGAAAGGAAAAACTGTTTTTT. Translated: CSASSWTGGKEKLFF.

The rearrangement uses TRBV12-3 or TRBV12-4 and TRBJ1-2; D is ambiguous. This CDR3 is built from 12 residues. V shed 3 bases and J shed 8 bases, with 10 bases lying between them. CDR3 region: CASSFGSRGYTF. The CDR3 region has the DNA TGTGCCAGCAGTTTCGGTTCACGGGGCTACACCTTC.

The CDR3 spells CASNWGPGNTIYF. The CDR3 DNA reads as TGTGCCAGCAACTGGGGGCCTGGAAACACCATATATTTT. The rearrangement joins TRBV2 to TRBJ1-3; D possibly corresponds to TRBD1 (6 bases). This CDR3 has 13 residues. The germline V and J ends were trimmed by 7 bases and 2 bases, with 9 bases remaining between them. Germline assignment: CDR1 SNHLY and CDR2 FYNNEI.

The gene calls are TRBV7-9 and TRBJ1-1; D unclear. CDR3 length: 12 residues. The ends were cut back, 3 bases at V and 0 bases at J, with 2 bases in the middle. Germline CDR1 is SEHNR and CDR2 is FQNEAQ (reference sequence). DNA for the CDR3: TGTGCCAGCAGCTTGGTGAACACTGAAGCTTTCTTT. Its protein product is CASSLVNTEAFF.

The CDR3 coding sequence is TGTGCCATCAGGGGACAGGACACTCCCTACGAGCAGTACTTC. Its protein product is CAIRGQDTPYEQYF. The chain is built from TRBV10-3 and TRBJ2-7, with 8 bases lining up with TRBD1. The CDR3 spans 14 residues. Germline lookup yields CDR1 ENHRY and CDR2 SYGVKD. Unmatched junction bases numbered 6, after V lost 6 bases and J lost 2 bases.

The rearrangement joins TRBV19 to TRBJ1-3, with D unresolved. CDR1 LNHDA and CDR2 SQIVND come from the germline V gene (reference sequence). V lost 6 bases and J 0 bases, leaving 6 bases between the germline ends. This CDR3 is 13 amino acids long. CDR3 in amino acids: CASRSHSGNTIYF. The DNA for the CDR3 is TGTGCCAGTAGAAGTCACTCTGGAAACACCATATATTTT. Using reference TRBV19 and TRBJ1-3 for the parts outside the CDR3, the full variable domain is DGGITQSPKYLFRKEGQNVTLSCEQNLNHDAMYWYRQDPGQGLRLIYYSQIVNDFQKGDIAEGYSVSREKKESFPLTVTSAQKNPTAFYLCASRSHSGNTIYFGEGSWLTVV.

The chain has TRBV6-6 and TRBJ1-1; D is undetermined. Germline V gene data show CDR1 as MNHNY and CDR2 as SVGAGI (reference sequence). Trimming shortened V by 6 bases and J by 1 base, and 15 bases separated the two germline ends. This CDR3 region has 15 residues. CDR3 bases: TGTGCCAGCAGGGTTATAAAGACGCCGAACACTGAAGCTTTCTTT. This gives the protein CASRVIKTPNTEAFF.

The chain links TRBV7-2 to TRBJ1-2; 10 bases line up with TRBD1. V trimming: 0 bases; J trimming: 7 bases; junction bases outside the gene matches: 5. Looked up from germline, CDR1 is SGHTA and CDR2 is FQGNSA. This CDR3 is 15 amino acids long. The CDR3 sequence: CASSLAETGGTGYTF. CDR3 coding DNA: TGTGCCAGCAGCTTAGCGGAGACAGGGGGCACTGGCTACACCTTC.

The chain recombines TRBV4-1 with TRBJ2-1; TRBD1 is a possible D gene (5 bases). Germline V lookup: CDR1 MGHRA, CDR2 YSYEKL. The CDR3 runs to 16 residues. V was shortened by 1 base and J by 0 bases, with 10 bases between the two germline ends. CDR3 sequence reads: CASSQVRQSSYNEQFF. The CDR3 nucleotides are TGCGCCAGCAGCCAAGTCCGACAGAGCTCCTACAATGAGCAGTTCTTC.

The gene calls are TRBV12-5 and TRBJ1-5; D is perhaps TRBD1 (6 bases). Germline loops: CDR1 LGHNT, CDR2 FRNRAP. The CDR3 is 13 residues long. The V gene lost 6 bases and the J gene lost 4 bases, with 10 bases spanning the gap. CDR3 loop: CASGQDSNQPQHF. The CDR3 coding sequence is TGTGCTAGTGGGCAGGACAGTAATCAGCCCCAGCATTTT. The full variable domain, its missing parts supplied by reference TRBV12-5 and TRBJ1-5, is DARVTQTPRHKVTEMGQEVTMRCQPILGHNTVFWYRQTMMQGLELLAYFRNRAPLDDSGMPKDRFSAEMPDATLATLKIQPSEPRDSAVYFCASGQDSNQPQHFGDGTRLSIL.

This chain joins TRBV7-9 and TRBJ2-1, with 12 positions matching TRBD2. The CDR3 length is 19 residues. The V gene's germline CDR1 is SEHNR and CDR2 FQNEAQ (reference sequence). The J segment lost 0 bases and the V segment lost 5 bases, leaving 11 bases of the junction unmatched. This CDR3 is CASSQVWTSGESSYNEQFF. In nucleotides, the CDR3 is TGTGCCAGCAGCCAGGTGTGGACTAGCGGGGAGAGCTCCTACAATGAGCAGTTCTTC.

A word on this clone: It is unclear where the CDR3 begins or ends on the DNA, so no DNA is shown, and the CDR3 is as TCRdb lists it. The V call is TRBV12-3 or TRBV12-4, the J call TRBJ1-6; TRBD1 was called by the table and not checked on the DNA. The CDR3 totals 12 residues, both ends included. The CDR3 sequence: CASSFGTGSPHF.

This clone was counted a single time. Its ends do not fully match the called genes, so a read error is possible. CDR3 nucleotide sequence: TGTGCCAGCAGTCTATCACAGGGGGACTATGGCTACACCTTC. It is translated as CASSLSQGDYGYTF. The chain combines TRBV27 with TRBJ1-2; 8 nucleotides match TRBD1. Germline V gene lookup returns CDR1 MNHEY and CDR2 SMNVEV (reference sequence). The CDR3 is 14 residues long.

V is TRBV2 and J is TRBJ1-1; unclear D gene. CDR1 is SNHLY and CDR2 is FYNNEI in the germline V gene. The CDR3 runs to 11 residues. V lost 2 bases and J 7 bases, leaving 5 bases between the germline ends. The CDR3 DNA sequence: TGTGCCAGCAGTGAATACCGTGAAGCTTTCTTT. This translates into CASSEYREAFF.

The chain is built from TRBV9 and TRBJ1-3; D not certain. The length of the CDR3 is 18 residues. V lost 0 bases and J 3 bases, leaving 19 bases between the germline ends. Germline V lookup: CDR1 SGDLS, CDR2 YYNGEE. The CDR3 nucleotides are TGTGCCAGCAGCGTAGCCTCGGACTCGTACTTGTATGGAAACACCATATATTTT. Amino acids: CASSVASDSYLYGNTIYF.

The V and J genes are TRBV3-1 (or the pseudogene TRBV3-2) and TRBJ2-1; D is unclear. This CDR3 has 15 residues. V lost 5 bases, J lost 0 bases, and 11 bases lay in between. The V gene's germline CDR1 is LGHDT and CDR2 YNNKEL (reference sequence). CDR3: CASSALVSSYNEQFF. CDR3 nucleotides: TGTGCCAGCAGCGCGTTGGTTAGCTCCTACAATGAGCAGTTCTTC.

The count of this clone is one. The V and J genes are TRBV6-2 or TRBV6-3 and TRBJ2-2; no clear D. Trimming removed 1 base from V and 4 bases from J, with 10 bases in between. Germline V gene lookup returns CDR1 MNHEY and CDR2 SVGEGT. The CDR3 covers 15 residues. The CDR3 nucleotides read TGTGCCAGCAGTTACTTAGGGCAGCTCACCGGGGAGCTGTTTTTT. This gives the protein CASSYLGQLTGELFF.

The CDR3 nucleotides read TGTGCCAGCAGCCCACTGACAGGGGGAATAGCAAATACGCAGTATTTT. Protein: CASSPLTGGIANTQYF. The rearrangement joins TRBV14 to TRBJ2-3; 9 bases line up with TRBD1. From germline, CDR1 is SGHDN and CDR2 FVKESK. CDR3 length: 16 amino acids. Unmatched junction bases numbered 12, after V lost 4 bases and J lost 7 bases.

V usage is TRBV9 and J usage is TRBJ1-2, with 9 bases fitting TRBD1. V dropped 4 bases and J dropped 4; count of bases not matched to a gene: 8. Looked up from germline, CDR1 is SGDLS and CDR2 is YYNGEE. The CDR3 sequence is 15 residues long. The CDR3 DNA follows: TGTGCCAGCAGCCCATTAGGGACAGGGATCTATGGCTACACCTTC. The encoded protein is CASSPLGTGIYGYTF. The entire variable domain, with the rest obtained from reference TRBV9 and TRBJ1-2, is as follows: DSGVTQTPKHLITATGQRVTLRCSPRSGDLSVYWYQQSLDQGLQFLIQYYNGEERAKGNILERFSAQQFPDLHSELNLSSLELGDSALYFCASSPLGTGIYGYTFGSGTRLTVV.

The V gene is TRBV27, the J gene TRBJ2-1; TRBD1 aligns across 10 bases. The J segment lost 7 bases and the V segment lost 5 bases, leaving 11 bases of the junction unmatched. The germline CDR1 and CDR2 sequences are MNHEY and SMNVEV (reference sequence). The CDR3 length is 16 residues. This chain's CDR3 is CASSGRQGARGNEQFF. The DNA for the CDR3 is TGTGCCAGCAGTGGGAGACAGGGGGCGCGCGGGAATGAGCAGTTCTTC.

The J gene is TRBJ2-1, the V gene TRBV3-1 (or the pseudogene TRBV3-2), with 8 bases lining up with TRBD2. This CDR3 comprises 16 residues. Germline V gene sequence: CDR1 LGHDT, CDR2 YNNKEL (reference sequence). V was pared by 4 bases and J by 0 bases, with 5 bases of the junction left unmatched. CDR3 region: CASSRTSSRSYNEQFF. CDR3 nucleotides: TGTGCCAGCAGCCGGACTAGCTCCCGCTCCTACAATGAGCAGTTCTTC.

V gene TRBV28 combines with J gene TRBJ2-5; D remains unclear. The CDR3 is 13 residues long. Trimming stripped 2 bases from V and 2 bases from J, with 6 bases between. Germline CDR1 and CDR2: MDHEN and SYDVKM. The CDR3 coding sequence is TGTGCCAGCAGTTTACGGGTGCAAGAGACCCAGTACTTC. This encodes CASSLRVQETQYF.

The chain employs TRBV29-1 and TRBJ2-3; no clear D gene. The V and J ends lost 0 bases and 5 bases respectively, with 12 bases between them. CDR1 SQVTM and CDR2 ANQGSEA come from the germline V gene. The CDR3 is 14 amino acids. The CDR3 DNA sequence: TGCAGCGTTGAAGATCGGGCAGCGCGAGATACGCAGTATTTT. The encoded protein is CSVEDRAARDTQYF.

The chain uses TRBV5-1 and TRBJ2-1; perhaps TRBD1 as D (5 bases). Trimming took 0 bases from V and 12 from J, leaving 19 bases between them. This CDR3 region has 15 residues. Germline V gene sequence: CDR1 SGHRS, CDR2 YFSETQ. For the CDR3, the DNA is TGCGCCAGCAGCTTGGAAGGGGTATCCCGATCAGGGCAGTTCTTC. This codes for CASSLEGVSRSGQFF. Variable domain in full (rest from reference TRBV5-1 and TRBJ2-1): KAGVTQTPRYLIKTRGQQVTLSCSPISGHRSVSWYQQTPGQGLQFLFEYFSETQRNKGNFPGRFSGRQFSNSRSEMNVSTLELGDSALYLCASSLEGVSRSGQFFGPGTRLTVL.

The gene calls are TRBV19 and TRBJ2-5, with 11 bases fitting TRBD2. Trimming took 5 bases from V and 5 from J; bases not matched to a gene: 10. The CDR3 consists of 16 residues. Germline V gene data show CDR1 as LNHDA and CDR2 as SQIVND (reference sequence). The CDR3 reads CASSPTSGTFSETQYF. The CDR3 nucleotides read TGTGCCAGTAGTCCGACTAGCGGGACGTTCTCGGAGACCCAGTACTTC.

A remark on this clone: Germline is not matched at one junction end, which may reflect a read error. The CDR3 DNA follows: TGCGCCAGCAGCCAAGATTTTATAAACAGGGGGCGCTTGAACTTC. Translated, it gives CASSQDFINRGRLNF. This chain links TRBV4-1 with TRBJ2-4, with 9 bases matching TRBD1. Germline V CDR1 and CDR2: MGHRA, YSYEKL. The CDR3 loop spans 15 amino acids.

The J gene is TRBJ2-1, the V gene TRBV7-9; TRBD2 agrees at 10 bases. The CDR3 runs 15 residues. Germline trimming cut 5 bases from V and 5 bases from J; bases unmatched to any gene: 6. CDR1 is SEHNR and CDR2 is FQNEAQ in the germline V gene (reference sequence). CDR3 DNA sequence: TGTGCCAGCAGCGTGTTGAGCGGGGGGGACAATGAGCAGTTCTTC. Amino acid sequence: CASSVLSGGDNEQFF.